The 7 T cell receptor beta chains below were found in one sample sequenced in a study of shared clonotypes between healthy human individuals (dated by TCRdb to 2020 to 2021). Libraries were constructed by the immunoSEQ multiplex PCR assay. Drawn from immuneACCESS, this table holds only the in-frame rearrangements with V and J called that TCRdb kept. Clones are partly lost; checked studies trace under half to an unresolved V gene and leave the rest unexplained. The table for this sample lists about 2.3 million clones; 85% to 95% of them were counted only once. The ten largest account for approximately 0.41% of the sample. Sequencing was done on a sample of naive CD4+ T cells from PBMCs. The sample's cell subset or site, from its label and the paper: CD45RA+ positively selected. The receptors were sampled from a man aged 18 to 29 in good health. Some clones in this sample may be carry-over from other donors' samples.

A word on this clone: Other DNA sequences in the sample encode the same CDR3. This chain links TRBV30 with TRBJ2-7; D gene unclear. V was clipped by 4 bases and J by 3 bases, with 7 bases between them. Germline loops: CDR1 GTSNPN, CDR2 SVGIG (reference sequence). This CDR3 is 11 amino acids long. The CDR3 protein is CAWTGSYEQYF. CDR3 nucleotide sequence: TGTGCCTGGACAGGTAGCTACGAGCAGTACTTC. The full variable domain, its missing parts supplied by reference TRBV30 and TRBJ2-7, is SQTIHQWPATLVQPVGSPLSLECTVEGTSNPNLYWYRQAAGRGLQLLFYSVGIGQISSEVPQNLSASRPQDRQFILSSKKLLLSDSGFYLCAWTGSYEQYFGPGTRLTVT.

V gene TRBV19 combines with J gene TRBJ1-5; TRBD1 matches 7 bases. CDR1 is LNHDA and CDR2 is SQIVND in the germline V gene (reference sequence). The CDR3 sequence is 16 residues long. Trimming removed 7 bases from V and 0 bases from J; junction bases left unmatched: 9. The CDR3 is CASKRDRTYSNQPQHF. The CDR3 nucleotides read TGTGCCAGTAAGCGGGACAGAACCTATAGCAATCAGCCCCAGCATTTT. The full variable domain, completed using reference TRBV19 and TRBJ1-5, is DGGITQSPKYLFRKEGQNVTLSCEQNLNHDAMYWYRQDPGQGLRLIYYSQIVNDFQKGDIAEGYSVSREKKESFPLTVTSAQKNPTAFYLCASKRDRTYSNQPQHFGDGTRLSIL.

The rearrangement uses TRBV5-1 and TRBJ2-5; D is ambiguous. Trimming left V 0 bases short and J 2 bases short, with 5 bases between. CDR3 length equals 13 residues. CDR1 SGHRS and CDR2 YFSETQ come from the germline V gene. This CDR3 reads CASSLAQQETQYF. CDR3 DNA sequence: TGCGCCAGCAGCTTGGCGCAGCAAGAGACCCAGTACTTC.

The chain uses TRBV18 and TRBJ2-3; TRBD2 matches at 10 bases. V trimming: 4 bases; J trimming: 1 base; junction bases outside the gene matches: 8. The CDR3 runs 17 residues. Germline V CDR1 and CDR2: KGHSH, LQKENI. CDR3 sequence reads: CASSQTLAGDGTDTQYF. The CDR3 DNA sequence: TGTGCCAGCTCACAGACCCTAGCGGGAGATGGCACAGATACGCAGTATTTT.

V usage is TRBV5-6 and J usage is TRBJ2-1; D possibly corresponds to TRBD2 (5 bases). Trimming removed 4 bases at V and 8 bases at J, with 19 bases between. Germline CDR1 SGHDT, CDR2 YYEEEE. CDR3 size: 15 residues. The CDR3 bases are TGTGCCAGCAGCACCCGGACTGCTGTATGGTATGAGCAGTTCTTC. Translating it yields CASSTRTAVWYEQFF.

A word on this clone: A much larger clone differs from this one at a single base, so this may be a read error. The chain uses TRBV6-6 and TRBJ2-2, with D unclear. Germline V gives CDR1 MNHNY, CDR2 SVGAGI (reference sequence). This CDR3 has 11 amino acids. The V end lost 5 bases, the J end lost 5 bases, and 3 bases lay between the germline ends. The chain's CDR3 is CASSVTGELFF. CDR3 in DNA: TGTGCCAGCAGTGTAACCGGGGAGCTGTTTTTT.

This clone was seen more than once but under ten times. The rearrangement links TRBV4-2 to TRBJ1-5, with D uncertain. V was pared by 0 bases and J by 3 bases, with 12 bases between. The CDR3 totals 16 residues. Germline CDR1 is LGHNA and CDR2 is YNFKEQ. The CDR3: CASSQDRGGYNQPQHF. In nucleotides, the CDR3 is TGTGCCAGCAGCCAAGATCGGGGTGGATACAATCAGCCCCAGCATTTT.